The TCR beta chain under discussion was sequenced for a study of T-cell reconstitution after alpha-beta-depleted transplantation in children. Study-level findings and limits: By one year post-transplant, T-cell counts and diversity largely arose from T cells that were newly produced.

This clonotype was observed a handful of times. Its antigen is unidentified. Using unique molecular identifiers, the investigators prepared the TCRbeta library. One entry per CDR3 protein results from TCRdb running MiXCR on the PCR reads. The sample has roughly 570,000 distinct CDR3 sequences; roughly 27% are singletons. Trimming removed 3 bases at V and 7 bases at J, with 13 bases between. This CDR3 region has 12 residues. Per the germline V gene, CDR1 is DFQATT and CDR2 is SNEGSKA (reference sequence). This receptor was identified in a boy under two years old with Wiskott-Aldrich syndrome, due to receive a stem cell transplant. The chain combines TRBV20-1 with TRBJ2-7; D call uncertain. The specimen was PBMCs, collected before TCRalphabeta/CD19-depleted stem cell transplant. This CDR3 reads CSASKRLKEQYF. The CDR3 DNA sequence: TGCAGTGCTAGCAAAAGGTTGAAGGAGCAGTACTTC.